A selection of T cell receptor beta chains follows, all from one sample in a study of TIL therapy for anti-PD-1-resistant metastatic lung cancer. Profiled with immunoSEQ multiplex PCR; TCRdb holds only in-frame clones, not every one. The profile covers nearly 60,000 clones, with less than 75% appearing a single time and around 1.7% taken by the ten largest. This sample comprised blood, obtained at baseline. The source is a person between 25 and 79 years old with non-small cell lung cancer. CDR3s include the opening cysteine and the closing phenylalanine or tryptophan. The D gene is left open where the match is weak. Expanded clones get a size class; other rows say once, few or many, or leave the size out.

v_gene: TRBV6-6; j_gene: TRBJ2-7; abundance: NA; d_gene: NA; CDR3nt: TGTGCCAGCAGTCGCGAAGTTTCCTACGAGCAGTACTTC; CDR3aa: CASSREVSYEQYF
v_gene: TRBV7-2; j_gene: TRBJ1-3; abundance: NA; d_gene: TRBD1; CDR3nt: TGTGCCAGCAGCTTAGGGACAGGGAGGTATTTT; CDR3aa: CASSLGTGRYF
v_gene: TRBV5-1; j_gene: TRBJ1-5; abundance: once; d_gene: TRBD1; CDR3nt: TGCGCCAGCAGCTTGGAAGGGGGCCCCCGGCAGCCCCAGCATTTT; CDR3aa: CASSLEGGPRQPQHF
v_gene: TRBV2; j_gene: TRBJ2-7; abundance: NA; d_gene: NA; CDR3nt: TGTGCCAGCAGCCCACCTATAGGGGCCTACGAGCAGTACTTC; CDR3aa: CASSPPIGAYEQYF
v_gene: TRBV11-2; j_gene: TRBJ2-7; abundance: NA; d_gene: NA; CDR3nt: TGTGCCAGCAGCTCCCCTTTTCTATACGAGCAGTACTTC; CDR3aa: CASSSPFLYEQYF
v_gene: TRBV7-6; j_gene: TRBJ2-5; abundance: NA; d_gene: TRBD2; CDR3nt: TGTGCCAGCAGCTCTTTAGCGGGGGGGTACCAAGAGACCCAGTACTTC; CDR3aa: CASSSLAGGYQETQYF
v_gene: TRBV13; j_gene: TRBJ2-7; abundance: few; d_gene: NA; CDR3nt: TGTGCCAGCAGCTTCCCCATGGGGGAGCAGTACTTC; CDR3aa: CASSFPMGEQYF
v_gene: TRBV6-5; j_gene: TRBJ2-7; abundance: NA; d_gene: TRBD2; CDR3nt: TGTGCCAGCAGTTATGGACTAGCGGGGGCAACCTACGAGCAGTACTTC; CDR3aa: CASSYGLAGATYEQYF
v_gene: TRBV7-7; j_gene: TRBJ2-2; abundance: NA; d_gene: NA; CDR3nt: TGTGCTAGCAGCCCTGCGGAGGGGGCGCGAAAGCTGTTTTTT; CDR3aa: CASSPAEGARKLFF
v_gene: TRBV9; j_gene: TRBJ1-6; abundance: few; d_gene: NA; CDR3nt: TGTGCCAGCAGCGTAGGAGGGAAGGCTGCACCCCTCCACTTT; CDR3aa: CASSVGGKAAPLHF
v_gene: TRBV5-1; j_gene: TRBJ2-1; abundance: NA; d_gene: TRBD1; CDR3nt: TGCGCCAGCAGCTTGGGACAGGGAGATTACAATGAGCAGTTCTTC; CDR3aa: CASSLGQGDYNEQFF
v_gene: TRBV9; j_gene: TRBJ1-3; abundance: NA; d_gene: NA; CDR3nt: TGTGCCAGCAGCGTAGCCAGGGAAGATTCAGGAAACACCATATATTTT; CDR3aa: CASSVAREDSGNTIYF
v_gene: TRBV5-1; j_gene: TRBJ1-1; abundance: once; d_gene: TRBD1; CDR3nt: TGCGCCAGCAAGAGGGCAGGGGGTAACACTGAAGCTTTCTTT; CDR3aa: CASKRAGGNTEAFF
v_gene: TRBV28; j_gene: TRBJ2-2; abundance: NA; d_gene: NA; CDR3nt: TGTGCCAGCAGTTTTACAGGGATCGGGGAGCTGTTTTTT; CDR3aa: CASSFTGIGELFF
v_gene: TRBV5-1; j_gene: TRBJ2-3; abundance: NA; d_gene: TRBD2; CDR3nt: TGCGCCAGCAGCTCCTATCCGGGACTAGCGGGAGGAGATACGCAGTATTTT; CDR3aa: CASSSYPGLAGGDTQYF
v_gene: TRBV4-3; j_gene: TRBJ2-7; abundance: NA; d_gene: TRBD2; CDR3nt: TGCGCCAGCAGCCGGACTAGCGGGACCTACGAGCAGTACTTC; CDR3aa: CASSRTSGTYEQYF
v_gene: TRBV15; j_gene: TRBJ2-7; abundance: once; d_gene: TRBD1; CDR3nt: TGTGCCACCATCCGGGACAGGGGCGACTACGAGCAGTACTTC; CDR3aa: CATIRDRGDYEQYF
v_gene: TRBV28; j_gene: TRBJ1-1; abundance: NA; d_gene: TRBD1; CDR3nt: TGTGCCAGCAGATACCGGTGGACAGGGGGTAGGGGAGGCATGAACACTGAAGCTTTCTTT; CDR3aa: CASRYRWTGGRGGMNTEAFF
v_gene: TRBV5-6; j_gene: TRBJ1-6; abundance: NA; d_gene: NA; CDR3nt: TGTGCCAGCAGCTTCCAGGGGCCACCCCTCCACTTT; CDR3aa: CASSFQGPPLHF
v_gene: TRBV10-1; j_gene: TRBJ1-6; abundance: NA; d_gene: NA; CDR3nt: TGCGCCAGCAGTGAGTCCTATAATTCACCCCTCCACTTT; CDR3aa: CASSESYNSPLHF
v_gene: TRBV28; j_gene: TRBJ1-5; abundance: once; d_gene: NA; CDR3nt: TGTGCCAGCAGTAGCGGGACAACCCGGACGTACAGCAATCAGCCCCAGCATTTT; CDR3aa: CASSSGTTRTYSNQPQHF
v_gene: TRBV5-1; j_gene: TRBJ2-1; abundance: NA; d_gene: TRBD2; CDR3nt: TGCGCCAGCAGCTTACCGGGAGGGTACAATGAGCAGTTCTTC; CDR3aa: CASSLPGGYNEQFF
v_gene: TRBV6-5; j_gene: TRBJ1-2; abundance: few; d_gene: TRBD1; CDR3nt: TGTGCCAGCAGCTGGGGACAGTTCTATGGCTACACCTTC; CDR3aa: CASSWGQFYGYTF
v_gene: TRBV6-6; j_gene: TRBJ1-1; abundance: once; d_gene: NA; CDR3nt: TGTGCCAGCAGCCGGGACATCTACACTGAAGCTTTCTTT; CDR3aa: CASSRDIYTEAFF
v_gene: TRBV27; j_gene: TRBJ1-1; abundance: once; d_gene: NA; CDR3nt: TGTGCCAGCAGTTTATGGGGTAGCGGCACTGAAGCTTTCTTT; CDR3aa: CASSLWGSGTEAFF
v_gene: TRBV2; j_gene: TRBJ2-2; abundance: NA; d_gene: NA; CDR3nt: TGTGCCAGCACTACCGTCCTCCCTAGCGTGGGGGACACCGGGGAGCTGTTTTTT; CDR3aa: CASTTVLPSVGDTGELFF
v_gene: TRBV5-1; j_gene: TRBJ2-4; abundance: NA; d_gene: NA; CDR3nt: TGCGCCAGCAGCTTGACTGGGGAGGTCAAAAACATTCAGTACTTC; CDR3aa: CASSLTGEVKNIQYF
v_gene: TRBV7-9; j_gene: TRBJ2-1; abundance: NA; d_gene: TRBD1; CDR3nt: TGTGCCAGCAGATCACAGGGGAATGAGCAGTTCTTC; CDR3aa: CASRSQGNEQFF